The 32 T cell receptor beta chains given below trace back to one sample, sequenced in a study of cytomegalovirus exposure and HLA in healthy donors. The PCR used 60 Vbeta and 13 Jbeta primers. Produced via immunoSEQ multiplex PCR; TCRdb's table is partial and in-frame only. The sample holds 90,000 to 150,000 clones, 75% seen once. The source material was PBMCs. The origin of the receptors is a woman between 35 and 50 years old in good health and CMV-seropositive.

V is TRBV9 and J is TRBJ1-1, with D maybe TRBD1 (5 bases). In germline, CDR1 is SGDLS, CDR2 YYNGEE. The CDR3 totals 16 residues. V lost 0 bases, J lost 5 bases, and 17 bases lay in between. CDR3 region: CASSVGGGEGHTEAFF. The DNA for the CDR3 is TGTGCCAGCAGCGTAGGCGGGGGGGAGGGGCATACTGAAGCTTTCTTT.

The sample holds a few counts of this clone. This chain connects TRBV2 to TRBJ2-1, with D possibly matching TRBD2 (6 bases). The length of the CDR3 is 12 residues. CDR1 is SNHLY and CDR2 is FYNNEI in the germline V gene. V dropped 4 bases and J dropped 9 bases, with 10 bases sitting between them. The CDR3 nucleotides read TGTGCCAGCAGTGGGGCGGGGACTGAGCAGTTCTTC. Its translation is CASSGAGTEQFF. Variable domain in full (rest from reference TRBV2 and TRBJ2-1): EPEVTQTPSHQVTQMGQEVILRCVPISNHLYFYWYRQILGQKVEFLVSFYNNEISEKSEIFDDQFSVERPDGSNFTLKIRSTKLEDSAMYFCASSGAGTEQFFGPGTRLTVL.

Concerning this clone itself: The sample carries other DNA sequences with the same CDR3. This sequence joins TRBV10-3 and TRBJ1-3; TRBD1 is a possible D gene (6 bases). V was pared by 7 bases and J by 0 bases, with 16 bases between. The CDR3 extends over 16 amino acids. The germline CDR1 and CDR2 sequences are ENHRY and SYGVKD. The CDR3: CAIITLTGNSGNTIYF. CDR3 nucleotide sequence: TGTGCCATCATCACGTTGACAGGCAACTCTGGAAACACCATATATTTT.

This clone was seen a few times. V and J are TRBV19 and TRBJ2-7; 7 nucleotides align to TRBD1. The CDR3 covers 14 residues. Germline V lookup: CDR1 LNHDA, CDR2 SQIVND (reference sequence). With V trimmed by 7 bases and J by 3 bases, 9 bases remained unmatched. Here the CDR3 reads CASKRQGGDYEQYF. CDR3 DNA sequence: TGTGCCAGTAAACGACAGGGTGGTGACTACGAGCAGTACTTC.

The chain links TRBV4-3 to TRBJ2-1; 7 bases are a match to TRBD2. This CDR3 has 18 amino acids. Unmatched junction bases numbered 11, after V lost 0 bases and J lost 3 bases. Germline V gene data show CDR1 as LGHNA and CDR2 as YSLEER. The CDR3 DNA reads TGCGCCAGCAGCCAAGAGCTAGCAAAGCGGGATAGCTACAATGAGCAGTTCTTC. As protein: CASSQELAKRDSYNEQFF.

This clone has more than one count but fewer than ten. This chain connects TRBV6-5 to TRBJ2-7, with TRBD1 as a possible D gene (5 bases). Germline assignment: CDR1 MNHEY and CDR2 SVGAGI. The CDR3 is 15 residues long. V shed 6 bases and J shed 0 bases, with 15 bases lying between them. CDR3 bases: TGTGCCAGCAGCGCTACAGGTGGCAGCTCCTACGAGCAGTACTTC. This codes for CASSATGGSSYEQYF.

This sequence joins TRBV19 and TRBJ2-5; D may be TRBD1 (5 bases). CDR3 length: 14 amino acids. Between the trimmed V and J ends, which lost 1 base and 2 bases, there was a span of 8 bases. CDR1 and CDR2 (germline): LNHDA, SQIVND (reference sequence). The CDR3 reads CASSIAQGQETQYF. Written as DNA, the CDR3 is TGTGCCAGTAGTATAGCCCAGGGTCAAGAGACCCAGTACTTC.

The chain has TRBV5-4 and TRBJ2-6, with D possibly being TRBD1 (5 bases). Germline CDR1 reads SGHNT; CDR2 reads YYREEE (reference sequence). Between the trimmed V and J ends, which lost 0 bases and 0 bases, there was a span of 13 bases. The CDR3 is 18 residues long. The CDR3 protein is CASSLAWTPSSGANVLTF. The CDR3, as DNA: TGTGCCAGCAGCTTGGCGTGGACACCTAGCTCTGGGGCCAACGTCCTGACTTTC.

The V call is TRBV7-8, the J call TRBJ2-3; TRBD2 matches 12 bases. In germline, CDR1 is SGHVS, CDR2 FQNEAQ. The ends lost 5 bases at V and 2 bases at J; junction bases unmatched: 8. This CDR3 region has 17 residues. The CDR3 region is CASSPRTSGAATDTQYF. CDR3 sequence (DNA): TGTGCCAGCAGCCCAAGGACTAGCGGGGCAGCCACAGATACGCAGTATTTT. The full variable domain, in which reference TRBV7-8 and TRBJ2-3 provide the parts outside the CDR3, is GAGVSQSPRYKVAKRGQDVALRCDPISGHVSLFWYQQALGQGPEFLTYFQNEAQLDKSGLPSDRFFAERPEGSVSTLKIQRTQQEDSAVYLCASSPRTSGAATDTQYFGPGTRLTVL.

This clone was detected a few times. The chain carries TRBV11-2 and TRBJ2-5; TRBD2 matches at 11 bases. Germline loops: CDR1 SGHAT, CDR2 FQNNGV. The ends lost 5 bases at V and 5 bases at J; junction bases unmatched: 4. The CDR3 has 14 residues. In nucleotides, the CDR3 is TGTGCCAGCAGCACTAGCGGGAGACATGAGACCCAGTACTTC. Its protein is CASSTSGRHETQYF.

The chain recombines TRBV5-1 with TRBJ1-4; a possible D gene is TRBD1 (5 bases). CDR3 size: 15 residues. V lost 0 bases and J 3 bases, leaving 9 bases between the germline ends. Germline lookup yields CDR1 SGHRS and CDR2 YFSETQ. The CDR3 DNA sequence: TGCGCCAGCAGCTTGGGGGCAGGGCCTAATGAAAAACTGTTTTTT. Residues: CASSLGAGPNEKLFF. Based on the CDR3 plus reference TRBV5-1 and TRBJ1-4, the full variable domain is KAGVTQTPRYLIKTRGQQVTLSCSPISGHRSVSWYQQTPGQGLQFLFEYFSETQRNKGNFPGRFSGRQFSNSRSEMNVSTLELGDSALYLCASSLGAGPNEKLFFGSGTQLSVL.

This clone was recorded once. The V call is TRBV29-1, the J call TRBJ2-7; D is possibly TRBD2 (7 bases). CDR1 is SQVTM, CDR2 ANQGSEA, per germline. This CDR3 contains 14 residues. V lost 3 bases and J 2 bases, leaving 14 bases between the germline ends. The CDR3 here is CSVEKGGSAYEQYF. In DNA form, the CDR3 reads TGCAGCGTTGAGAAGGGGGGGTCGGCCTACGAGCAGTACTTC.

This clone was picked up one time. The CDR3 region has the DNA TGTGCCGTTCACGTAGGGCTAGCGGGAGCCGAGCAGTACTTC. Protein product: CAVHVGLAGAEQYF. The V gene is TRBV6-6, the J gene TRBJ2-7; 10 bases fit TRBD2. Germline CDR1 MNHNY, CDR2 SVGAGI (reference sequence). V was pared by 11 bases and J by 6 bases, with 13 bases of the junction left unmatched. This CDR3 spans 14 amino acids.

V gene TRBV30 combines with J gene TRBJ2-3; D is unresolved. Trimming took 0 bases from V and 4 from J, leaving 5 bases between them. CDR3 length: 12 residues. Per germline, CDR1 GTSNPN and CDR2 SVGIG (reference sequence). This chain's CDR3 is CAWSVAADTQYF. In DNA form, the CDR3 reads TGTGCCTGGAGTGTAGCCGCAGATACGCAGTATTTT.

V and J are TRBV7-2 and TRBJ2-7, with D tentatively TRBD2 (5 bases). This CDR3 has 13 amino acids. Germline assignment: CDR1 SGHTA and CDR2 FQGNSA. V lost 4 bases and J lost 3, with 10 bases in between. The CDR3 spells CASSCPGCYEQYF. The DNA for the CDR3 is TGTGCCAGCAGCTGCCCGGGATGCTACGAGCAGTACTTC.

The V and J genes are TRBV4-1 and TRBJ2-7; 13 bases fit TRBD2. CDR3 length: 17 amino acids. V lost 0 bases to trimming and J lost 3 bases; unmatched junction nucleotides: 5. CDR1 is MGHRA and CDR2 is YSYEKL in the germline V gene. CDR3: CASSQELAGGRGYEQYF. Here the CDR3 DNA reads TGCGCCAGCAGCCAAGAACTAGCGGGGGGGCGCGGCTACGAGCAGTACTTC.

The chain combines TRBV2 with TRBJ2-7, with 8 bases that match TRBD1. J lost 3 bases, V lost 7 bases, and 11 bases had no gene match. This CDR3 region has 15 residues. The germline V gene encodes CDR1 SNHLY and CDR2 FYNNEI. Here the CDR3 reads CASKGQGMAYYEQYF. The CDR3 DNA follows: TGTGCCAGCAAAGGACAGGGAATGGCCTACTACGAGCAGTACTTC. Looking up the rest from reference TRBV2 and TRBJ2-7 gives the full variable domain: EPEVTQTPSHQVTQMGQEVILRCVPISNHLYFYWYRQILGQKVEFLVSFYNNEISEKSEIFDDQFSVERPDGSNFTLKIRSTKLEDSAMYFCASKGQGMAYYEQYFGPGTRLTVT.

This chain links TRBV6-5 with TRBJ2-2, with D perhaps TRBD2 (5 bases). V was pared by 9 bases and J by 0 bases, with 14 bases between. The germline V gene encodes CDR1 MNHEY and CDR2 SVGAGI. CDR3 length equals 15 residues. The CDR3 spells CASGLRATNTGELFF. The CDR3 bases are TGTGCCAGTGGTCTGCGGGCTACGAACACCGGGGAGCTGTTTTTT.

This clone appeared a few times. This chain connects TRBV15 to TRBJ2-1; 9 nucleotides line up with TRBD2. Germline V gene data show CDR1 as LNHNV and CDR2 as YYDKDF (reference sequence). This CDR3 has 16 residues. The V and J ends lost 1 base and 8 bases, in that order; junction bases with no gene match: 9. CDR3 region: CATSRGSSGRLDEQFF. As DNA, the CDR3 is TGTGCCACCAGCAGAGGCTCGAGCGGGAGGCTCGATGAGCAGTTCTTC.

This chain connects TRBV11-3 to TRBJ2-2, with TRBD2 matching over 9 bases. V was pared by 0 bases and J by 3 bases, with 8 bases of the junction left unmatched. The germline gives CDR1 SGHNT, CDR2 YENEEA. The CDR3 is made up of 18 amino acids. CDR3 sequence (DNA): TGTGCCAGCAGCTTAGATCATAGCGGGAGTAGTCACACCGGGGAGCTGTTTTTT. It codes for CASSLDHSGSSHTGELFF. Drawing the rest from reference TRBV11-3 and TRBJ2-2, the complete variable domain is EAGVVQSPRYKIIEKKQPVAFWCNPISGHNTLYWYLQNLGQGPELLIRYENEEAVDDSQLPKDRFSAERLKGVDSTLKIQPAELGDSAVYLCASSLDHSGSSHTGELFFGEGSRLTVL.

The J gene is TRBJ1-5, the V gene TRBV9, with 7 bases lining up with TRBD1. There are 14 residues in the CDR3. V shed 3 bases, J shed 4 bases, and the junction held 4 bases outside the gene matches. The germline CDR1 and CDR2 sequences are SGDLS and YYNGEE. DNA for the CDR3: TGTGCCAGCAGCGACCAACAGGGGAATCAGCCCCAGCATTTT. Amino acid sequence: CASSDQQGNQPQHF.

This chain uses TRBV4-2 with TRBJ2-3, with D possibly TRBD1 on 5 matching bases. The CDR3 extends over 14 amino acids. Germline V gene data show CDR1 as LGHNA and CDR2 as YNFKEQ. Deletions cut 2 bases from V and 5 bases from J, with 11 bases between. The CDR3 is CASSQPPTVDTQYF. In nucleotides, the CDR3 is TGTGCCAGCAGCCAACCCCCGACAGTAGATACGCAGTATTTT.

The chain has TRBV7-9 and TRBJ1-4; D is unresolved. The CDR3 length is 14 residues. Trimming cost V 4 bases and J 7 bases, with 13 bases left between them. CDR1 and CDR2 (germline): SEHNR, FQNEAQ (reference sequence). The CDR3 reads CASSYPPGGEKLFF. CDR3 DNA sequence: TGTGCCAGCAGCTATCCGCCTGGAGGTGAAAAACTGTTTTTT.

The gene calls are TRBV7-9 and TRBJ2-2; D is unclear. The CDR3 runs 15 residues. The germline V and J ends were trimmed by 3 bases and 0 bases, with 8 bases remaining between them. Germline CDR1 reads SEHNR; CDR2 reads FQNEAQ (reference sequence). The CDR3 here is CASSLAQTNTGELFF. CDR3 nucleotides: TGTGCCAGCAGCTTGGCCCAGACGAACACCGGGGAGCTGTTTTTT.

J is TRBJ2-3 and V is TRBV30; 11 bases fit TRBD2. V lost 6 bases and J lost 5; bases outside the gene matches: 4. The CDR3 covers 13 residues. Germline V gene data show CDR1 as GTSNPN and CDR2 as SVGIG (reference sequence). The CDR3, as DNA: TGTGCCTGTAGCGGGGGGGCAGGAGATACGCAGTATTTT. Translating it yields CACSGGAGDTQYF.

This sequence joins TRBV27 and TRBJ2-3, with 7 bases aligning to TRBD2. CDR3 size: 16 residues. The V gene end was trimmed by 4 bases and the J gene end by 2 bases; junction bases not matched to a gene: 9. CDR1 and CDR2 (germline): MNHEY, SMNVEV (reference sequence). The CDR3 DNA follows: TGTGCCAGCAGTTCCCCTAGGACTAGACACACAGATACGCAGTATTTT. This encodes CASSSPRTRHTDTQYF.

This clone has only a few counts. The chain uses TRBV18 and TRBJ2-5, with 10 bases matching TRBD1. Germline assignment: CDR1 KGHSH and CDR2 LQKENI. This CDR3 comprises 15 residues. The J segment lost 5 bases and the V segment lost 0 bases, leaving 3 bases of the junction unmatched. CDR3: CASSPPGQGRETQYF. The CDR3 DNA follows: TGTGCCAGCTCACCACCGGGACAGGGGAGGGAGACCCAGTACTTC. Drawing the rest from reference TRBV18 and TRBJ2-5, the complete variable domain is NAGVMQNPRHLVRRRGQEARLRCSPMKGHSHVYWYRQLPEEGLKFMVYLQKENIIDESGMPKERFSAEFPKEGPSILRIQQVVRGDSAAYFCASSPPGQGRETQYFGPGTRLLVL.

The V and J genes are TRBV4-3 and TRBJ1-1; TRBD1 agrees at 8 bases. The length of the CDR3 is 16 residues. J was trimmed by 4 bases and V by 0 bases; bases with no gene match: 7. Germline V gene sequence: CDR1 LGHNA, CDR2 YSLEER. The CDR3 coding sequence is TGCGCCAGCAGCCAAGACTTCGGGACAGGCGTCACTGAAGCTTTCTTT. Amino acid sequence: CASSQDFGTGVTEAFF.

This sequence joins TRBV27 and TRBJ1-1, with D possibly TRBD1 on 6 matching bases. CDR3 length equals 15 residues. Per the germline V gene, CDR1 is MNHEY and CDR2 is SMNVEV (reference sequence). V lost 3 bases, J lost 1 base, and 12 bases lay in between. CDR3 coding DNA: TGTGCCAGCAGTTTGACCACAGGGAGGAACACTGAAGCTTTCTTT. Translation: CASSLTTGRNTEAFF.

The chain couples TRBV4-2 to TRBJ2-4; unclear D gene. CDR1 is LGHNA and CDR2 is YNFKEQ in the germline V gene. V lost 1 base and J lost 4, with 8 bases in between. The CDR3 has 14 amino acids. CDR3: CASSQVKLKNIQYF. The CDR3 DNA reads as TGTGCCAGCAGCCAAGTTAAACTTAAAAACATTCAGTACTTC.

V usage is TRBV5-6 and J usage is TRBJ2-3, with 11 positions matching TRBD2. There are 16 residues in the CDR3. The V segment lost 4 bases and the J segment 6 bases; nucleotides outside the gene matches: 10. Looked up from germline, CDR1 is SGHDT and CDR2 is YYEEEE. CDR3 loop: CASSPRFSGRVDTQYF. DNA of the CDR3: TGTGCCAGCAGCCCGAGATTTAGCGGGAGGGTGGATACGCAGTATTTT.

This clone has a handful of counts. CDR3: CASSLTGSKGYTF. The CDR3 nucleotides are TGTGCCAGCAGTCTGACAGGGTCGAAGGGCTACACCTTC. The chain has TRBV6-5 and TRBJ1-2, with 7 bases identical to TRBD1. The junction had 8 bases not matched to a gene; V was cut back by 5 bases and J by 8 bases. The germline gives CDR1 MNHEY, CDR2 SVGAGI. The CDR3 totals 13 residues.